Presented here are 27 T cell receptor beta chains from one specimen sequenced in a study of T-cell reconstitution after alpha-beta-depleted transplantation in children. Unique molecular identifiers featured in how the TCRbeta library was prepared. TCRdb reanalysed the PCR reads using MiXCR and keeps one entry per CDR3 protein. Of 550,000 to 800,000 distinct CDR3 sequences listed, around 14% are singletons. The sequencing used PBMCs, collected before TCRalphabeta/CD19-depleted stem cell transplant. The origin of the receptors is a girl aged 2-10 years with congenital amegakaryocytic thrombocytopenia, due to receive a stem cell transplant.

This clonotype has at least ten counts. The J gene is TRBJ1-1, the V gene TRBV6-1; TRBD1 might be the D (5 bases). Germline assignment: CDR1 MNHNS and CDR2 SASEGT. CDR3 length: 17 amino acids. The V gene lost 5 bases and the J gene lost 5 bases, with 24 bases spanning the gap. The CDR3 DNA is TGTGCCAGCAGTCCCGACAGACCAGTAGGTAGGAAGACTGAAGCTTTCTTT. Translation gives CASSPDRPVGRKTEAFF.

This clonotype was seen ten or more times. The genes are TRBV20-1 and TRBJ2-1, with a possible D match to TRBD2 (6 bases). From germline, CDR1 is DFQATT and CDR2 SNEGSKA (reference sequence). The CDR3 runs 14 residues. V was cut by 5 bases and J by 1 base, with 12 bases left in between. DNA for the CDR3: TGCAGTGCTCGGGACTTGGGGTCCTACAATGAGCAGTTCTTC. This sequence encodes CSARDLGSYNEQFF.

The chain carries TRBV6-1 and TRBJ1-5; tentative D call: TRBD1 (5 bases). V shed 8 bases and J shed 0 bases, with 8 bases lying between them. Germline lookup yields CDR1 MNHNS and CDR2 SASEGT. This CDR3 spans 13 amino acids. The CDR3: CASGTDSNQPQHF. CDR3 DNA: TGTGCCAGCGGGACGGATAGCAATCAGCCCCAGCATTTT.

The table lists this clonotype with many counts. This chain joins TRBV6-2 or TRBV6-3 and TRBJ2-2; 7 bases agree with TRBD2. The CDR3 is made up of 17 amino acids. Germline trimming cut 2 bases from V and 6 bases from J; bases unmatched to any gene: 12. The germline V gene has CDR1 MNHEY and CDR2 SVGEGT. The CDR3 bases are TGTGCCAGCAGTTACCATTACGTCGCGGGAGCTCCCGGGGAGCTGTTTTTT. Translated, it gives CASSYHYVAGAPGELFF.

The chain's CDR3 is CSVDGGSEETQYF. The CDR3 DNA reads as TGCAGCGTTGACGGTGGATCTGAGGAGACCCAGTACTTC. This sequence joins TRBV29-1 and TRBJ2-5; no firm D call. Trimming removed 3 bases from V and 5 bases from J, with 13 bases in between. The CDR3 is made up of 13 amino acids. Germline CDR1 is SQVTM and CDR2 is ANQGSEA.

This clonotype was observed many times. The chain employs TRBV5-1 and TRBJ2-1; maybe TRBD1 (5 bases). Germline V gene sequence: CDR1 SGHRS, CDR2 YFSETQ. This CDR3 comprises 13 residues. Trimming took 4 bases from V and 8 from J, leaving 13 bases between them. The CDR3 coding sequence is TGCGCCAGCAGCCCGGGTCAGGGTTATGAGCAGTTCTTC. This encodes CASSPGQGYEQFF.

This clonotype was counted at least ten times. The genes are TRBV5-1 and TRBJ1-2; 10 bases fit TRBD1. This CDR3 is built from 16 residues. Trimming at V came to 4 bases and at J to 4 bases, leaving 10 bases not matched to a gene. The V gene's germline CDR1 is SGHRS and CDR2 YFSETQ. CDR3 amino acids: CASSRSVGQGLYGYTF. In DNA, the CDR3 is TGCGCCAGCAGCCGCTCTGTGGGACAGGGGCTCTATGGCTACACCTTC.

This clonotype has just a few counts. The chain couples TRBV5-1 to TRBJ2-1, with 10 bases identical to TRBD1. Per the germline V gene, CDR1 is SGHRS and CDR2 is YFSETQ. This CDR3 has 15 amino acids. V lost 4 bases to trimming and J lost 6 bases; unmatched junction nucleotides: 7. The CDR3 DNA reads TGCGCCAGCAGCGCCCACGGGACAGGGGTCAATGAGCAGTTCTTC. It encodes CASSAHGTGVNEQFF.

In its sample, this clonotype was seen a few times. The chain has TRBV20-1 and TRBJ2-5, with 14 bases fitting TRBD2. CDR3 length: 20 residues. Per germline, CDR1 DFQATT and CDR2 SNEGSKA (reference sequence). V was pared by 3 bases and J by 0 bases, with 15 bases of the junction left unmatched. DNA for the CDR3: TGCAGTGCTAGTGTTCGCGGACTAGCGGGAGGCCCGACGTACCAAGAGACCCAGTACTTC. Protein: CSASVRGLAGGPTYQETQYF.

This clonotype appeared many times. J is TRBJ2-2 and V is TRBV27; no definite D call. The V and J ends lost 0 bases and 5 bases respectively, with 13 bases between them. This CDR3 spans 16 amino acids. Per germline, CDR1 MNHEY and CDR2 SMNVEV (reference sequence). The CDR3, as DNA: TGTGCCAGCAGTTTATCGACCTCAGACTTAACCGGGGAGCTGTTTTTT. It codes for CASSLSTSDLTGELFF.

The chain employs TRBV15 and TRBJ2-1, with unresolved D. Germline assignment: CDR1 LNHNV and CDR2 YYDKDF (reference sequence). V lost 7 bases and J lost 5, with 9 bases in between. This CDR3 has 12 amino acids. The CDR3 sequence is CATTRTNNEQFF. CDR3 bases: TGTGCCACCACCCGGACCAACAATGAGCAGTTCTTC.

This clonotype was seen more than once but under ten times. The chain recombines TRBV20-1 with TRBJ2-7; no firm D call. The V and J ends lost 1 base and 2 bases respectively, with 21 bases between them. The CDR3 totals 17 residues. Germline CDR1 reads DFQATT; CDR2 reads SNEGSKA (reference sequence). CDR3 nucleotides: TGCAGTGCTAGAGGGTCGATAGTAAGGACCCAAACCTACGAGCAGTACTTC. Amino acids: CSARGSIVRTQTYEQYF.

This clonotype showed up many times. CDR3 loop: CASSLHGQKQYF. CDR3 sequence (DNA): TGTGCCAGCAGTTTACACGGACAGAAGCAGTACTTC. This sequence joins TRBV27 and TRBJ2-7, with D maybe TRBD1 (6 bases). The length of the CDR3 is 12 residues. The germline gives CDR1 MNHEY, CDR2 SMNVEV (reference sequence). The V end lost 2 bases, the J end lost 8 bases, and 10 bases lay between the germline ends.

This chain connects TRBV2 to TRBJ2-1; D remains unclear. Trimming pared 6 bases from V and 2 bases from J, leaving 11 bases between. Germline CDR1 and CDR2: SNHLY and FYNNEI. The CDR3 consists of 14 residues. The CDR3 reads CASSSTETYNEQFF. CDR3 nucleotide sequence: TGTGCCAGCAGCTCGACCGAAACCTACAATGAGCAGTTCTTC.

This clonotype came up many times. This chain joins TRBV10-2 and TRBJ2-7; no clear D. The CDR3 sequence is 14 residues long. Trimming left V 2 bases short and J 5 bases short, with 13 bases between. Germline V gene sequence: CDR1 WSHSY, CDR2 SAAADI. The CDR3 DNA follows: TGCGCCAGCAGTGAGGGTAGCAAGTTCGACGAGCAGTACTTC. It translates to CASSEGSKFDEQYF.

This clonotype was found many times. CDR3 coding DNA: TGCGCCAGCAGCTTGTTACCGGGCGTCCCTGCCAAAAACATTCAGTACTTC. Translating gives CASSLLPGVPAKNIQYF. This rearrangement joins TRBV5-1 to TRBJ2-4; D ambiguous. The germline V gene has CDR1 SGHRS and CDR2 YFSETQ. This CDR3 is built from 17 residues. V lost 1 base and J lost 1, with 15 bases in between.

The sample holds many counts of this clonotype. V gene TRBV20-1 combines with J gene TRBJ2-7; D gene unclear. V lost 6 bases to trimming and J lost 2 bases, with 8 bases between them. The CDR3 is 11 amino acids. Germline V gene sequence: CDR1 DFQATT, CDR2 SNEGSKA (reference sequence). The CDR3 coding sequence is TGCAGTGCACACAGAACCTACGAGCAGTACTTC. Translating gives CSAHRTYEQYF.

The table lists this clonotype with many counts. The CDR3 nucleotides are TGCAGTGCTAGTGGGGGACTAGTCGAAGAGACCCAGTACTTC. It yields the protein CSASGGLVEETQYF. J is TRBJ2-5 and V is TRBV20-1; 8 bases align to TRBD2. The V gene end was trimmed by 3 bases and the J gene end by 3 bases; junction bases not matched to a gene: 6. CDR1 is DFQATT, CDR2 SNEGSKA, per germline (reference sequence). This CDR3 is 14 amino acids long.

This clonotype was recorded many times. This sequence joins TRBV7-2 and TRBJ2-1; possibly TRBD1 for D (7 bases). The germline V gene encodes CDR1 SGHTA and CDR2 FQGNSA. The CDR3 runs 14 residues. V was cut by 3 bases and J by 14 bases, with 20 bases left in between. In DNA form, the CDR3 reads TGTGCCAGCAGCTTGGATCGGGGGACAGCTTCGAAGTTCTTC. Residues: CASSLDRGTASKFF. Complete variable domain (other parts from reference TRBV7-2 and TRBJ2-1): GAGVSQSPSNKVTEKGKDVELRCDPISGHTALYWYRQSLGQGLEFLIYFQGNSAPDKSGLPSDRFSAERTGGSVSTLTIQRTQQEDSAVYLCASSLDRGTASKFFGPGTRLTVL.

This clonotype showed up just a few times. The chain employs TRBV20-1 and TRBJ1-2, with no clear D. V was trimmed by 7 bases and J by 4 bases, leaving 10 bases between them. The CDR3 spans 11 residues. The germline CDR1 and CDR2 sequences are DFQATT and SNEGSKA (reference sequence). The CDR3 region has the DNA TGCAGTGTTTACAAGAGCTATGGCTACACCTTC. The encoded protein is CSVYKSYGYTF.

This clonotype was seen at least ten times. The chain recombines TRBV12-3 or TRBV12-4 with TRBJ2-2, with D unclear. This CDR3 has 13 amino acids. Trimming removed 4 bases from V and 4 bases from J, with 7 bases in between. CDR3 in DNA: TGTGCCAGCAGTTCCTTGGGCACCGGGGAGCTGTTTTTT. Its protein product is CASSSLGTGELFF.

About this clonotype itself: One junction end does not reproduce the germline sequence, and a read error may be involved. CDR3 region: CSDRYVAGLETQYF. CDR3 DNA sequence: TGCAGTGATAGATACGTAGCGGGATTAGAGACCCAGTACTTC. This sequence joins TRBV20-1 and TRBJ2-5, with 8 bases that match TRBD2. The germline V gene encodes CDR1 DFQATT and CDR2 SNEGSKA (reference sequence). CDR3 length equals 14 residues.

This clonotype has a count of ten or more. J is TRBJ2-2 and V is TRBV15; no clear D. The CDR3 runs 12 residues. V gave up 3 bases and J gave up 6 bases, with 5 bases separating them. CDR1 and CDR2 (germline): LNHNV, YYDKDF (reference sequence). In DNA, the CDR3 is TGTGCCACCAGCAGTACTTCCGGGGAGCTGTTTTTT. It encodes CATSSTSGELFF.

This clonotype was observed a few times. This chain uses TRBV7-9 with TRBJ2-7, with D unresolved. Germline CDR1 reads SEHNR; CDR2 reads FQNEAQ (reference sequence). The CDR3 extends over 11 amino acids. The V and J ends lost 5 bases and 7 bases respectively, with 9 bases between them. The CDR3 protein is CASSEVREQYF. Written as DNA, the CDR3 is TGTGCCAGCAGCGAAGTCCGGGAGCAGTACTTC.

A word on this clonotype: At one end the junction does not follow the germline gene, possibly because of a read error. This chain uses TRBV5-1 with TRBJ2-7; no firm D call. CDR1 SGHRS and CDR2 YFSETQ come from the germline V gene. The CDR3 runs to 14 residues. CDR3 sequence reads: CACSLVFSDYEQYF. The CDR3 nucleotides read TGCGCCTGCAGCTTGGTCTTCAGCGACTACGAGCAGTACTTC.

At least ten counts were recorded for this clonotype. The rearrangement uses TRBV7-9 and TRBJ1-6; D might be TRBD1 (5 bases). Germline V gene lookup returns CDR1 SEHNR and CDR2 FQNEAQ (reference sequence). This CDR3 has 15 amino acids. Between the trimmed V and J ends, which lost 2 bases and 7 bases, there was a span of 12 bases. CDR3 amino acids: CASSLRDVENSPLHF. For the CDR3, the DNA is TGTGCCAGCAGCTTAAGGGACGTGGAAAATTCACCCCTCCACTTT.

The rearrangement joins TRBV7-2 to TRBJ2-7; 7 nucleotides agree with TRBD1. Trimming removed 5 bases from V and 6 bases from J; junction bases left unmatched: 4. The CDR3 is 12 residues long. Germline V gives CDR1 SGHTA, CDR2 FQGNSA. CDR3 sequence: CASSIKGAEQYF. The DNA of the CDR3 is TGTGCCAGCAGCATAAAGGGGGCCGAGCAGTACTTC.